These T cell receptor beta chains were read from a single sample in a study of T cell responses to AZD1222 COVID-19 vaccine. Sequencing was performed with immunoSEQ multiplex PCR; in TCRdb, only in-frame clones are kept and a portion is missing. The sample comprises roughly 90,000 clones, approximately 86% of which are singletons, and about 6% rests with the top ten. This sample comprised peripheral blood, obtained on day 0 of AZD1222 vaccination. These receptors all stem from an adult in good health. The conserved cysteine and the conserved F or W are not part of the CDR3 here. The D gene is left open where the match is weak.

d_call cdr3_length v_call cdr3_aa
TRBD1 11 TRBV6-5 ASQGAITGELF
- 14 TRBV9 ASSVDSSAPTYEQY
- 13 TRBV6-5 ASNRGDRSYNEQF
- 13 TRBV9 ASSAGTLGGNTIY
- 13 TRBV6-1 ASSEMGGAAYEQY
TRBD1 14 TRBV9 ASSVAPGQGEYGYT
- 12 TRBV18 ASLGANSNQPQH
TRBD1 15 TRBV7-8 ASSFGTANSGANVLT
- 12 TRBV7-6 ASSPGPGNTEAF
TRBD1 12 TRBV7-3 ASSLQDRGSPLH
- 11 TRBV4-3 ASSQTVDTEAF
- 17 TRBV5-6 ASSFDTPGTWWDTGELF
- 14 TRBV7-2 ASSVTAGPLLGELF
- 13 TRBV11-1 ASSPNRQGTDTQY
TRBD1 14 TRBV4-3 ASSQQGTASGNTIY
TRBD1 13 TRBV18 ASSPSPGTESPLH
- 13 TRBV5-8 ASSLGQTSNQPQH
TRBD1 12 TRBV7-2 ASEGSRQGGGYT
- 13 TRBV6-5 ASSYSLWWGSPLH
- 11 TRBV12-3/TRBV12-4 ASSLNNNQPQH
TRBD1 15 TRBV7-2 ASSSPGQGAKNTEAF
- 16 TRBV18 ASSPLAGFSPSDQPQH
- 13 TRBV2 ASSEVWQGYNEQF
- 12 TRBV27 ASRQAGAYSPLH
- 14 TRBV19 ASSHLAAGANYGYT
TRBD1 15 TRBV24-1 ATSDSVGGTGGEKLF